This record looks at one T cell receptor beta chain sequence and its context. The antigen remains unidentified. This entry comes from a study of T-cell reconstitution after alpha-beta-depleted transplantation in children. General study points: Diversity of TCRbeta at day 60 was high in some patients, arising from surviving recipient T cells and thymic progenitors. Several hundred graft clones that had expanded were reportedly the source of alpha-beta T cells about two months after transplant. By one year post-transplant, T-cell counts and diversity largely arose from T cells that were newly produced.

Unique molecular identifiers were incorporated into the prepared TCRbeta library. TCRdb re-called the PCR reads through MiXCR, storing one row per CDR3 protein. Seen here are fewer than 1 million distinct CDR3 sequences, approximately 15% observed once, and the top ten hold roughly 5%. There are 16 residues in the CDR3. CDR1 is KGHDR, CDR2 SFDVKD, per germline. Trimming left V 2 bases short and J 2 bases short, with 14 bases between. This specimen was PBMCs, mostly from graft donor cells, taken 360 days after TCRalphabeta/CD19-depleted stem cell transplant. The TCR sequence derives from a male patient younger than 18 who had a stem cell transplant for acute lymphoblastic leukemia, so the T cells may come from the graft donor. This sequence joins TRBV24-1 and TRBJ2-5; D call uncertain. DNA of the CDR3: TGTGCCACCAGTGATTCGGGCGACAATTTGCAAGAGACCCAGTACTTC. Its protein is CATSDSGDNLQETQYF.